Following are 17 T cell receptor beta chains from one sample sequenced in a study of blood T cell repertoires in COVID-19. Some clones are missing from TCRdb's copy, which holds only in-frame ones; the method was immunoSEQ multiplex PCR. Of roughly 500,000 clones detected, about 85% appear once; the ten largest clones hold approximately 8%. The sample taken for sequencing was PBMCs or T cells enriched from blood (not recorded which). The receptors were sampled from a woman aged 55 to 70 who had recovered from COVID-19.

CDR3 residues: CATSPKPGEYNYGYTF. The CDR3 nucleotides read TGTGCCACCAGCCCCAAACCCGGGGAGTATAACTATGGCTACACCTTC. The rearrangement uses TRBV24-1 and TRBJ1-2; D not certain. V dropped 7 bases and J dropped 1 base, with 18 bases sitting between them. CDR1 is KGHDR, CDR2 SFDVKD, per germline. The CDR3 is 16 amino acids.

The chain carries TRBV27 and TRBJ1-4, with a possible D match to TRBD1 (6 bases). The CDR3 runs 16 residues. V shed 2 bases and J shed 8 bases, with 18 bases lying between them. In germline, CDR1 is MNHEY, CDR2 SMNVEV (reference sequence). The CDR3 loop reads CASSLRLRTGREKLFF. The CDR3 DNA reads as TGTGCCAGCAGTTTAAGGTTAAGAACAGGGCGGGAAAAACTGTTTTTT.

The chain is built from TRBV30 and TRBJ1-1; D ambiguous. This CDR3 contains 15 residues. With 3 bases removed from V and 0 bases from J, the gap between germline ends came to 14 bases. Germline CDR1 and CDR2: GTSNPN and SVGIG (reference sequence). This CDR3 is CAWRILTSMNTEAFF. DNA of the CDR3: TGTGCCTGGAGGATACTAACTTCCATGAACACTGAAGCTTTCTTT.

V is TRBV13 and J is TRBJ1-3, with 7 nucleotides matching TRBD1. This CDR3 has 15 residues. CDR1 PRHDT and CDR2 FYEKMQ come from the germline V gene (reference sequence). V was clipped by 8 bases and J by 0 bases; unmatched bases: 7. Written as DNA, the CDR3 is TGTGCCAGCGCTACAGGGGCGAACTCTGGAAACACCATATATTTT. This translates into CASATGANSGNTIYF.

In this sample, this clone turned up a few times. The V and J genes are TRBV19 and TRBJ1-5; 7 nucleotides agree with TRBD1. Germline CDR1 reads LNHDA; CDR2 reads SQIVND (reference sequence). This CDR3 spans 16 amino acids. The trim removed 1 base at V and 7 bases at J, leaving 10 bases unmatched. The CDR3 region is CASSIGLTGAWQPQHF. The DNA for the CDR3 is TGTGCCAGTAGTATAGGCCTAACAGGGGCTTGGCAGCCCCAGCATTTT.

Here the CDR3 reads CASSYNRGNTGELFF. The CDR3 DNA sequence: TGTGCCAGCAGTTATAACAGGGGGAACACCGGGGAGCTGTTTTTT. The chain employs TRBV7-2 and TRBJ2-2; 7 nucleotides match TRBD1. This CDR3 has 15 amino acids. Trimming removed 6 bases from V and 1 base from J; junction bases left unmatched: 5. Germline loops: CDR1 SGHTA, CDR2 FQGNSA.

The rearrangement uses TRBV4-1 and TRBJ1-5; 8 bases are shared with TRBD1. From germline, CDR1 is MGHRA and CDR2 YSYEKL. With V trimmed by 1 base and J by 2 bases, 4 bases remained unmatched. This CDR3 region has 16 residues. Here the CDR3 DNA reads TGCGCCAGCAGCCAAGTTACAGGGGGAGGCAATCAGCCCCAGCATTTT. It is translated as CASSQVTGGGNQPQHF.

The chain employs TRBV5-1 and TRBJ1-3, with D tentatively TRBD1 (5 bases). The CDR3 has 13 amino acids. Trimming took 5 bases from V and 2 from J, leaving 8 bases between them. Germline CDR1 is SGHRS and CDR2 is YFSETQ. CDR3 nucleotides: TGCGCCAGCAGTTCGGGGGCTGGAAACACCATATATTTT. This encodes CASSSGAGNTIYF.

V and J are TRBV5-5 and TRBJ1-2; 9 positions agree with TRBD1. The CDR3 has 16 amino acids. Germline CDR1 reads SGHKS; CDR2 reads YYEKEE (reference sequence). J gave up 2 bases and V 2 bases, and 7 bases lay outside the gene matches. The CDR3 reads CASSFPGQGTNYGYTF. In nucleotides, the CDR3 is TGTGCCAGCAGCTTCCCGGGACAGGGAACCAACTATGGCTACACCTTC.

The gene calls are TRBV3-1 (or the pseudogene TRBV3-2) and TRBJ1-5; no clear D gene. V lost 0 bases and J lost 5, with 5 bases in between. Germline V gene lookup returns CDR1 LGHDT and CDR2 YNNKEL (reference sequence). The CDR3 has 13 residues. The CDR3 spells CASSQESYQPQHF. The CDR3 nucleotides are TGTGCCAGCAGCCAAGAGAGTTATCAGCCCCAGCATTTT.

The gene calls are TRBV5-4 and TRBJ1-2, with D perhaps matching TRBD1 (5 bases). V was clipped by 0 bases and J by 6 bases, with 12 bases between them. Germline V gene lookup returns CDR1 SGHNT and CDR2 YYREEE (reference sequence). The CDR3 extends over 14 amino acids. As DNA, the CDR3 is TGTGCCAGCAGCTTGGGGAGCCCCAGGGATGGCTACACCTTC. It yields the protein CASSLGSPRDGYTF.

The CDR3 region is CASRSIQVSNTEAFF. Here the CDR3 DNA reads TGTGCCAGCAGGTCGATACAGGTCTCGAACACTGAAGCTTTCTTT. V and J are TRBV6-5 and TRBJ1-1; TRBD1 might be the D (5 bases). Trimming shortened V by 6 bases and J by 1 base, and 15 bases separated the two germline ends. The CDR3 has 15 amino acids. Germline CDR1 MNHEY, CDR2 SVGAGI.

The rearrangement joins TRBV15 to TRBJ2-2; 8 bases agree with TRBD1. With 4 bases clipped from V and 0 bases from J, the junction kept 10 bases outside the gene matches. This CDR3 region has 18 residues. CDR1 is LNHNV and CDR2 is YYDKDF in the germline V gene (reference sequence). CDR3 DNA: TGTGCCACCAGCAAAGGACAGGGATCTATTGCGAACACCGGGGAGCTGTTTTTT. Amino acids: CATSKGQGSIANTGELFF.

The chain joins TRBV6-5 to TRBJ1-3; D unclear. The CDR3 runs 13 residues. Trimming removed 7 bases at V and 0 bases at J, with 7 bases between. In germline, CDR1 is MNHEY, CDR2 SVGAGI. CDR3: CASTGSSGNTIYF. CDR3 nucleotides: TGTGCCAGCACTGGGAGCTCTGGAAACACCATATATTTT.

The chain uses TRBV4-1 and TRBJ2-3; D possibly corresponds to TRBD2 (7 bases). Trimming removed 4 bases at V and 0 bases at J, with 17 bases between. This CDR3 has 17 residues. Germline CDR1 MGHRA, CDR2 YSYEKL. The CDR3 sequence: CASSPAGGLTSTDTQYF. The CDR3 DNA follows: TGCGCCAGCAGCCCAGCCGGGGGGCTTACTAGCACAGATACGCAGTATTTT.

This chain uses TRBV11-2 with TRBJ1-3; weak D call: TRBD1 (6 bases). The V end lost 7 bases, the J end lost 0 bases, and 19 bases lay between the germline ends. This CDR3 spans 17 amino acids. Germline V gene sequence: CDR1 SGHAT, CDR2 FQNNGV. The CDR3 here is CASKSGQPVSSGNTIYF. The DNA of the CDR3 is TGTGCCAGCAAGTCAGGACAGCCCGTGAGCTCTGGAAACACCATATATTTT.

The chain has TRBV7-2 and TRBJ2-2, with D tentatively TRBD2 (5 bases). This CDR3 comprises 14 residues. CDR1 SGHTA and CDR2 FQGNSA come from the germline V gene. Deletions cut 1 base from V and 6 bases from J, with 9 bases between. This CDR3 reads CASSLGRGSGELFF. DNA of the CDR3: TGTGCCAGCAGCTTAGGTCGAGGGTCCGGGGAGCTGTTTTTT.